One sample yielded the 21 T cell receptor beta chains listed below, sequenced in a study of cytomegalovirus exposure and HLA in healthy donors listed by TCRdb under 2017. Libraries were prepared through the immunoSEQ multiplex PCR assay. A mixture of 60 forward primers for TCR Vbeta segments and 13 reverse primers for TCR Jbeta segments was used in the multiplex PCR. TCRdb mirrors the immuneACCESS table, restricted to in-frame sequences. Some clones are absent from its copies; in checked studies, under half trace to an unresolved V gene, and the reason for the others is unknown. This sample's table carries about 130,000 clones. Of the sample, 2% is held by the ten largest clones. The sample consisted of PBMCs. These receptors were collected from an older woman in good health and CMV-seronegative.

The DNA for the CDR3 is TGTGCCAGCAGTCGCGCAGGGGGGACGGAAAATGGCTACACCTTC. This codes for CASSRAGGTENGYTF. The chain recombines TRBV27 with TRBJ1-2; 7 positions match TRBD1. V shed 5 bases, J shed 6 bases, and the junction held 12 bases outside the gene matches. Looked up from germline, CDR1 is MNHEY and CDR2 is SMNVEV (reference sequence). CDR3 length equals 15 residues.

The chain carries TRBV6-1 and TRBJ2-7; D perhaps matches TRBD1 (6 bases). CDR1 is MNHNS and CDR2 is SASEGT in the germline V gene. This CDR3 comprises 13 residues. V shed 6 bases and J shed 2 bases, with 11 bases lying between them. The CDR3 nucleotides read TGTGCCAGCAGAGGAAGGGGGACCTACGAGCAGTACTTC. This sequence encodes CASRGRGTYEQYF.

The chain couples TRBV5-1 to TRBJ1-5; possible D gene TRBD1, 5 bases. V gave up 3 bases and J gave up 3 bases, with 13 bases separating them. Looked up from germline, CDR1 is SGHRS and CDR2 is YFSETQ. This CDR3 has 15 amino acids. The CDR3: CASSWDGTLNQPQHF. CDR3 sequence (DNA): TGCGCCAGCAGCTGGGACGGGACTCTCAATCAGCCCCAGCATTTT.

The J gene is TRBJ2-1, the V gene TRBV5-4; 16 bases match TRBD2. The CDR3 length is 17 residues. V dropped 5 bases and J dropped 6; count of bases not matched to a gene: 8. Looked up from germline, CDR1 is SGHNT and CDR2 is YYREEE (reference sequence). The CDR3 is CASSVPGLAGGPNEQFF. Written as DNA, the CDR3 is TGTGCCAGCAGTGTCCCGGGACTAGCGGGGGGGCCCAATGAGCAGTTCTTC. Together with reference TRBV5-4 and TRBJ2-1, the CDR3 gives the full variable domain: ETGVTQSPTHLIKTRGQQVTLRCSSQSGHNTVSWYQQALGQGPQFIFQYYREEENGRGNFPPRFSGLQFPNYSSELNVNALELDDSALYLCASSVPGLAGGPNEQFFGPGTRLTVL.

The chain employs TRBV6-1 and TRBJ2-7, with 12 bases matching TRBD2. Germline-derived CDR1 and CDR2 are MNHNS and SASEGT. The CDR3 has 17 amino acids. V lost 4 bases, J lost 0 bases, and 7 bases stayed unmatched. The CDR3 protein is CASSARGLAGSSYEQYF. In DNA form, the CDR3 reads TGTGCCAGCAGTGCGAGGGGACTAGCGGGTAGCTCCTACGAGCAGTACTTC.

The chain employs TRBV4-1 and TRBJ2-1; a possible D gene is TRBD1 (5 bases). CDR3 length: 15 residues. Trimming removed 3 bases from V and 0 bases from J, with 9 bases in between. In germline, CDR1 is MGHRA, CDR2 YSYEKL. As DNA, the CDR3 is TGCGCCAGCAGCCAGACAGCCAGCTCCTACAATGAGCAGTTCTTC. This codes for CASSQTASSYNEQFF.

The rearrangement joins TRBV16 to TRBJ1-4, with a weak D call TRBD1 (5 bases). V was cut by 4 bases and J by 3 bases, with 18 bases left in between. The germline V gene encodes CDR1 KGHSY and CDR2 FQNENV. The CDR3 is made up of 17 amino acids. The CDR3 protein is CASSPIGAGMANEKLFF. CDR3 sequence (DNA): TGTGCCAGCAGCCCAATAGGAGCAGGGATGGCTAATGAAAAACTGTTTTTT.

J is TRBJ1-3 and V is TRBV28; D is uncertain. The V and J ends lost 4 bases and 0 bases respectively, with 10 bases between them. Germline CDR1 is MDHEN and CDR2 is SYDVKM. This CDR3 spans 15 amino acids. The CDR3 region has the DNA TGTGCCAGCAGTTCCGAGCGAGGCTCTGGAAACACCATATATTTT. Encoded protein: CASSSERGSGNTIYF.

The chain recombines TRBV7-3 with TRBJ2-3; tentative D call: TRBD1 (5 bases). Germline loops: CDR1 SGHTA, CDR2 FQGTGA. V gave up 3 bases and J gave up 1 base, with 17 bases separating them. The CDR3 runs to 17 residues. CDR3 protein: CASSLAPPGSGTDTQYF. The CDR3 bases are TGTGCCAGCAGCTTGGCCCCCCCAGGGTCAGGCACAGATACGCAGTATTTT.

The chain combines TRBV28 with TRBJ2-3, with D unclear. Germline lookup yields CDR1 MDHEN and CDR2 SYDVKM. There are 13 residues in the CDR3. V gave up 2 bases and J gave up 6 bases, with 9 bases separating them. CDR3 in amino acids: CASSLTGPDTQYF. CDR3 bases: TGTGCCAGCAGTTTAACCGGTCCGGATACGCAGTATTTT.

V gene TRBV7-8 combines with J gene TRBJ1-1; D is undetermined. This CDR3 region has 15 residues. Between the trimmed V and J ends, which lost 3 bases and 1 base, there was a span of 12 bases. The V gene's germline CDR1 is SGHVS and CDR2 FQNEAQ. The CDR3 here is CASSFIRERNTEAFF. The CDR3, as DNA: TGTGCCAGCAGCTTTATAAGGGAGCGGAACACTGAAGCTTTCTTT.

The rearrangement links TRBV27 to TRBJ1-1; 7 nucleotides line up with TRBD1. J lost 6 bases, V lost 3 bases, and 13 bases had no gene match. Germline CDR1 reads MNHEY; CDR2 reads SMNVEV (reference sequence). The CDR3 is 16 residues long. CDR3 DNA: TGTGCCAGCAGTTTTTCCAACAGGGGTGGGAAGGCTGAAGCTTTCTTT. Translating it yields CASSFSNRGGKAEAFF.

The rearrangement joins TRBV29-1 to TRBJ2-2, with 12 nucleotides matching TRBD2. J gave up 0 bases and V 4 bases, and 6 bases lay outside the gene matches. This CDR3 region has 17 residues. The germline CDR1 and CDR2 sequences are SQVTM and ANQGSEA. The CDR3, as DNA: TGCAGCGTTGGAGGGACTAGCGGGCCCACGAACACCGGGGAGCTGTTTTTT. Its protein product is CSVGGTSGPTNTGELFF.

The rearrangement links TRBV7-8 to TRBJ2-3; 8 positions match TRBD1. Looked up from germline, CDR1 is SGHVS and CDR2 is FQNEAQ. The CDR3 has 16 amino acids. V was pared by 3 bases and J by 0 bases, with 5 bases of the junction left unmatched. CDR3 in DNA: TGTGCCAGCAGCTTCTTGGACAGGGACAGCACAGATACGCAGTATTTT. Translated: CASSFLDRDSTDTQYF.

The V and J genes are TRBV5-1 and TRBJ2-5, with 10 bases that match TRBD1. Germline V gene sequence: CDR1 SGHRS, CDR2 YFSETQ. J gave up 5 bases and V 0 bases, and 7 bases lay outside the gene matches. This CDR3 is 16 amino acids long. CDR3 bases: TGCGCCAGCAGCTTGGCCCGGACAGGGGGGACGGAGACCCAGTACTTC. Protein product: CASSLARTGGTETQYF.

The J gene is TRBJ2-2, the V gene TRBV28; D might be TRBD1 (5 bases). The CDR3 is 17 amino acids. The germline V gene has CDR1 MDHEN and CDR2 SYDVKM. The ends were cut back, 2 bases at V and 2 bases at J, with 15 bases in the middle. The CDR3 region is CASSLEGVFFNTGELFF. The CDR3 DNA reads as TGTGCCAGCAGTTTAGAAGGGGTTTTCTTCAACACCGGGGAGCTGTTTTTT.

As regards this clone: One junction end disagrees with the germline gene, perhaps due to a read error. The V and J genes are TRBV7-7 and TRBJ2-7; D may be TRBD2 (6 bases). Germline V gene lookup returns CDR1 SSHAT and CDR2 FNYEAQ (reference sequence). This CDR3 has 14 amino acids. DNA for the CDR3: TGTGCTAGCAGCTTAGAGGCGGGGAACTACGAGCAGTACTTC. Translated, it gives CASSLEAGNYEQYF.

This chain uses TRBV25-1 with TRBJ1-1; 8 positions match TRBD1. V trimming: 1 base; J trimming: 4 bases; junction bases outside the gene matches: 5. The CDR3 spans 15 residues. Per germline, CDR1 MGHDK and CDR2 SYGVNS. As DNA, the CDR3 is TGTGCCAGCAGTGAATCACCAGGGGGCCGCACTGAAGCTTTCTTT. Its translation: CASSESPGGRTEAFF.

The gene calls are TRBV5-5 and TRBJ2-5, with D tentatively TRBD2 (5 bases). The CDR3 totals 14 residues. Per the germline V gene, CDR1 is SGHKS and CDR2 is YYEKEE (reference sequence). The V end was cut by 0 bases, the J end by 5 bases, with 11 bases between. Written as DNA, the CDR3 is TGTGCCAGCAGCTTGGTCCTGAGAGGGGAGACCCAGTACTTC. This codes for CASSLVLRGETQYF.

The chain has TRBV6-6 and TRBJ1-2; D is ambiguous. This CDR3 region has 13 residues. Germline V gene lookup returns CDR1 MNHNY and CDR2 SVGAGI (reference sequence). The V end lost 4 bases, the J end lost 3 bases, and 9 bases lay between the germline ends. CDR3 nucleotide sequence: TGTGCCAGCAGTTCTACAGAAGACTATGGCTACACCTTC. This codes for CASSSTEDYGYTF.

In DNA form, the CDR3 reads TGTGCCAGCAGTTCCCAGGGGGAGACTAGCAATCAGCCCCAGCATTTT. Its protein is CASSSQGETSNQPQHF. This chain links TRBV28 with TRBJ1-5; 7 nucleotides agree with TRBD1. Trimming removed 4 bases from V and 0 bases from J; junction bases left unmatched: 6. Per germline, CDR1 MDHEN and CDR2 SYDVKM. This CDR3 region has 16 residues.